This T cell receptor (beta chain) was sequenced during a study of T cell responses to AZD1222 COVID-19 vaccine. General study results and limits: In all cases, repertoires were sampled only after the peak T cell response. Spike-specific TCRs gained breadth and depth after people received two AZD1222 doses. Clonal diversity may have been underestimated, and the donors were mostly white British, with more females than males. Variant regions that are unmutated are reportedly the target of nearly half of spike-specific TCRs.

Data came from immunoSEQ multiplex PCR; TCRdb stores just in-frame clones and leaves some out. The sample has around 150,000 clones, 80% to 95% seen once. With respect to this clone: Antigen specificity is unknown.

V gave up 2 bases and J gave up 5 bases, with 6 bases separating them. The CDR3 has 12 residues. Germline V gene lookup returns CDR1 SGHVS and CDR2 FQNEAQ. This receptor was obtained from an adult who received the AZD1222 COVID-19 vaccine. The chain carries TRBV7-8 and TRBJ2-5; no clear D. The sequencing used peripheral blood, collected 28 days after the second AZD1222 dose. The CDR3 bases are TGTGCCAGCAGCTTAAGTTGGGAGACCCAGTACTTC. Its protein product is CASSLSWETQYF.